Listed below are T cell receptor beta chains from one sample, sequenced in a study of T cells after yellow fever vaccination. TCRdb analysed the 5' RACE reads with MiXCR anew, one entry per CDR3 protein. Among hundreds of thousands of distinct CDR3 sequences listed, under 7.5% were seen once. The source was PBMCs, collected 5 days after the yellow fever booster vaccination. The receptors derive from a man between 25 and 39 years old who received the YFV17D yellow fever vaccine. The CDR3 runs from the conserved cysteine through the conserved F or W. D genes are given only for firm matches. Rows give clone size only sometimes, using once, few, many, or a class for an expanded clone.

clone_size: many; d_call: NA; v_call: TRBV6-2/TRBV6-3; j_call: TRBJ2-7; cdr3_nt: TGTGCCAGCAGTTACGAAGGTTACGAGCAGTACTTC; cdr3_aa: CASSYEGYEQYF
clone_size: many; d_call: TRBD1; v_call: TRBV7-6; j_call: TRBJ2-7; cdr3_nt: TGTGCCAGCAGCGTCGCCCCGGGACAGGGTAAATTTGAGCAGTACTTC; cdr3_aa: CASSVAPGQGKFEQYF
clone_size: many; d_call: NA; v_call: TRBV27; j_call: TRBJ2-1; cdr3_nt: TGTGCCAGCAGTCTCCTGAGGCAGGGGACGGTCAATGAGCAGTTCTTC; cdr3_aa: CASSLLRQGTVNEQFF
clone_size: many; d_call: NA; v_call: TRBV12-3/TRBV12-4; j_call: TRBJ2-1; cdr3_nt: TGTGCCAGCAGTTTAGGTGGCAGGGGGGCGGCGGGAGTGACCTACAATGAGCAGTTCTTC; cdr3_aa: CASSLGGRGAAGVTYNEQFF
clone_size: NA; d_call: NA; v_call: TRBV12-3/TRBV12-4; j_call: TRBJ2-2; cdr3_nt: TGTGCCACCGAGGGACCGAAAGATACCGGGGAGCTGTTTTTT; cdr3_aa: CATEGPKDTGELFF
clone_size: many; d_call: TRBD2; v_call: TRBV7-2; j_call: TRBJ2-7; cdr3_nt: TGTGCCAGCAGCTTAGGGAGCGGGAGCCGGGCCTACGAGCAGTACTTC; cdr3_aa: CASSLGSGSRAYEQYF
clone_size: NA; d_call: TRBD1; v_call: TRBV12-3/TRBV12-4; j_call: TRBJ2-7; cdr3_nt: TGTGCCAGCACCGCCGGGACAGGGCCCTACGAGCAGTACTTC; cdr3_aa: CASTAGTGPYEQYF
clone_size: many; d_call: TRBD1; v_call: TRBV28; j_call: TRBJ2-3; cdr3_nt: TGTGCCAGCAGTTGGGAGAGGACAGGCCGGGTCTATACAGATACGCAGTATTTT; cdr3_aa: CASSWERTGRVYTDTQYF
clone_size: NA; d_call: NA; v_call: TRBV7-2; j_call: TRBJ2-1; cdr3_nt: TGTGCCAGCAGTAGGGGGGGAAGACTGGACAATGAGCAGTTCTTC; cdr3_aa: CASSRGGRLDNEQFF
clone_size: many; d_call: NA; v_call: TRBV7-9; j_call: TRBJ1-1; cdr3_nt: TGTGCCAGCAGCCCCAGTTGGGCCGGCACTGAAGCTTTCTTT; cdr3_aa: CASSPSWAGTEAFF
clone_size: NA; d_call: TRBD1; v_call: TRBV6-1; j_call: TRBJ1-2; cdr3_nt: TGTGCCGGCTCGGACAGGGGTGGCTACACCTTC; cdr3_aa: CAGSDRGGYTF
clone_size: many; d_call: NA; v_call: TRBV5-1; j_call: TRBJ2-5; cdr3_nt: TGCGCCAGCAGCCCGGGGACCAACCAAGAGACCCAGTACTTC; cdr3_aa: CASSPGTNQETQYF
clone_size: NA; d_call: TRBD2; v_call: TRBV18; j_call: TRBJ2-3; cdr3_nt: TGTGCCAGCTCACCGATACTAGCGGGAGGGGGAGATACGCAGTATTTT; cdr3_aa: CASSPILAGGGDTQYF
clone_size: few; d_call: TRBD2; v_call: TRBV15; j_call: TRBJ2-2; cdr3_nt: TGTGCCACCAGCCCTGGACTAGCGGGCTCCACCGGGGAGCTGTTTTTT; cdr3_aa: CATSPGLAGSTGELFF
clone_size: NA; d_call: NA; v_call: TRBV18; j_call: TRBJ2-6; cdr3_nt: TGTGCCAGCTCACCAGGGGTGCCAGGGGCCAACGTCCTGACTTTC; cdr3_aa: CASSPGVPGANVLTF
clone_size: few; d_call: NA; v_call: TRBV5-4; j_call: TRBJ1-1; cdr3_nt: TGTGCCAGCAGCTTCACGTACAGGGACACTGAAGCTTTCTTT; cdr3_aa: CASSFTYRDTEAFF
clone_size: few; d_call: TRBD2; v_call: TRBV20-1; j_call: TRBJ2-7; cdr3_nt: TGCAGTGCCCCTAGAGCCGGACTAGCGGGCGGCGAGCAGTACTTC; cdr3_aa: CSAPRAGLAGGEQYF
clone_size: NA; d_call: TRBD2; v_call: TRBV20-1; j_call: TRBJ2-5; cdr3_nt: TGCAGTGCTAGAGATCCGGGAGGGGAAGAGACCCAGTACTTC; cdr3_aa: CSARDPGGEETQYF
clone_size: few; d_call: NA; v_call: TRBV30; j_call: TRBJ2-1; cdr3_nt: TGTGCCTGGAGTGTACAGCGTTTCTACAATGAGCAGTTCTTC; cdr3_aa: CAWSVQRFYNEQFF
clone_size: many; d_call: NA; v_call: TRBV20-1; j_call: TRBJ2-7; cdr3_nt: TGCAGTGCTAGAACCAGGGACTACGAGCAGTACTTC; cdr3_aa: CSARTRDYEQYF
clone_size: few; d_call: TRBD2; v_call: TRBV9; j_call: TRBJ2-2; cdr3_nt: TGTGCCAGCAGCGTCACTAGCGGGGATTACACCGGGGAGCTGTTTTTT; cdr3_aa: CASSVTSGDYTGELFF
clone_size: many; d_call: NA; v_call: TRBV15; j_call: TRBJ2-1; cdr3_nt: TGTGCCACCAGCAGAGAAATGAATGAGCAGTTCTTC; cdr3_aa: CATSREMNEQFF
clone_size: NA; d_call: TRBD1; v_call: TRBV5-4; j_call: TRBJ1-6; cdr3_nt: TGTGCCAGCAGACGTGGTACAGGGGGCGAATCACCCCTCCACTTT; cdr3_aa: CASRRGTGGESPLHF
clone_size: NA; d_call: NA; v_call: TRBV12-3/TRBV12-4; j_call: TRBJ1-1; cdr3_nt: TGTGCCAGCAGGCGGACGGAGCTGAACACTGAAGCTTTCTTT; cdr3_aa: CASRRTELNTEAFF
clone_size: few; d_call: TRBD1; v_call: TRBV12-3/TRBV12-4; j_call: TRBJ1-5; cdr3_nt: TGTGCCAGCAGTTTCGGGGACAGGGCTCAGCCCCAGCATTTT; cdr3_aa: CASSFGDRAQPQHF
clone_size: NA; d_call: NA; v_call: TRBV27; j_call: TRBJ1-2; cdr3_nt: TGTGCCAGCAGTTCCCCCCGAACATATGGCTACACCTTC; cdr3_aa: CASSSPRTYGYTF
clone_size: NA; d_call: NA; v_call: TRBV20-1; j_call: TRBJ2-2; cdr3_nt: TGCAGTGCTAGTAAATTTTCCGGGATTTTAGGCACCGGGGAGCTGTTTTTT; cdr3_aa: CSASKFSGILGTGELFF
clone_size: many; d_call: TRBD2; v_call: TRBV7-2; j_call: TRBJ2-1; cdr3_nt: TGTGCCAGCATCCCCCGACGGGCTAGCGGGAGTGGTGAGCAGTTCTTC; cdr3_aa: CASIPRRASGSGEQFF
clone_size: few; d_call: NA; v_call: TRBV4-3; j_call: TRBJ2-1; cdr3_nt: TGCGCCAGCAGCCAATCCCCGGGCAGCGGCCTTTACAATGAGCAGTTCTTC; cdr3_aa: CASSQSPGSGLYNEQFF
clone_size: many; d_call: TRBD1; v_call: TRBV29-1; j_call: TRBJ2-1; cdr3_nt: TGCAGCGCCTTCGGACAGGAGAGCTCCTACAATGAGCAGTTCTTC; cdr3_aa: CSAFGQESSYNEQFF
clone_size: few; d_call: TRBD2; v_call: TRBV7-2; j_call: TRBJ2-7; cdr3_nt: TGTGCCAGCAGCTTAGGGGCACTACGGGAGGCGGACGAGCAGTACTTC; cdr3_aa: CASSLGALREADEQYF
clone_size: NA; d_call: TRBD1; v_call: TRBV6-1; j_call: TRBJ2-7; cdr3_nt: TGTGCCAGCCTTGGTGACAGGGGGGACTACGAGCAGTACTTC; cdr3_aa: CASLGDRGDYEQYF
clone_size: few; d_call: TRBD1; v_call: TRBV19; j_call: TRBJ2-7; cdr3_nt: TGTGCCAGTATGGGGACAGGAAACTACGAGCAGTACTTC; cdr3_aa: CASMGTGNYEQYF
clone_size: NA; d_call: TRBD2; v_call: TRBV18; j_call: TRBJ2-1; cdr3_nt: TGTGCCAGCTCTAGGGCGGGAGGAATGAATGAGCAGTTCTTC; cdr3_aa: CASSRAGGMNEQFF
clone_size: many; d_call: TRBD2; v_call: TRBV12-3/TRBV12-4; j_call: TRBJ2-1; cdr3_nt: TGTGCCAGCAGTTCCTCCGGGACTAGTTTTCTTGAGCAGTTCTTC; cdr3_aa: CASSSSGTSFLEQFF
clone_size: many; d_call: TRBD2; v_call: TRBV6-2/TRBV6-3; j_call: TRBJ2-3; cdr3_nt: TGTGCCAGCAGTTACTCCAGCGGGAGGGCCGGGGATACGCAGTATTTT; cdr3_aa: CASSYSSGRAGDTQYF
clone_size: few; d_call: NA; v_call: TRBV5-1; j_call: TRBJ2-5; cdr3_nt: TGCGCCAGCAGCCCCCAGGGCGAACAAGAGACCCAGTACTTC; cdr3_aa: CASSPQGEQETQYF
clone_size: many; d_call: NA; v_call: TRBV29-1; j_call: TRBJ2-3; cdr3_nt: TGCAGCCTGGTATCTGGCACAGATACGCAGTATTTT; cdr3_aa: CSLVSGTDTQYF
clone_size: few; d_call: TRBD2; v_call: TRBV28; j_call: TRBJ2-4; cdr3_nt: TGTGCCAGCAGTCAGTCAACTAGCGACATTCAGTACTTC; cdr3_aa: CASSQSTSDIQYF
clone_size: NA; d_call: NA; v_call: TRBV7-2; j_call: TRBJ2-6; cdr3_nt: TGTGCCAGCAGCTTAGCGTGGGTTGGGGCCAACGTCCTGACTTTC; cdr3_aa: CASSLAWVGANVLTF
clone_size: many; d_call: TRBD2; v_call: TRBV7-9; j_call: TRBJ2-2; cdr3_nt: TGTGCCAGCAGCTCACTAGCGGGCAGCACCGGGGAGCTGTTTTTT; cdr3_aa: CASSSLAGSTGELFF